This T cell receptor (beta chain) was obtained from a study of shared T cell receptors in the human thymus. Germline V CDR1 and CDR2: SGHTA, FQGTGA. Trimming removed 1 base from V and 6 bases from J; junction bases left unmatched: 14. The CDR3 has 18 residues. Repertoires were generated with immunoSEQ multiplex PCR, while TCRdb's copy carries only in-frame clones and drops some. The data show about 660,000 clones, more than 75% seen once. This sample also appeared in a second study, on human thymus T cells.

The rearrangement uses TRBV7-3 and TRBJ2-2; 7 nucleotides agree with TRBD2. This sequence originates from a boy under two years old with a congenital heart defect. Sequenced input: thymocytes. The CDR3 region is CASSLSESGVTGAGELFF. The CDR3 DNA follows: TGTGCCAGCAGCTTAAGCGAGAGCGGGGTAACGGGCGCCGGGGAGCTGTTTTTT.